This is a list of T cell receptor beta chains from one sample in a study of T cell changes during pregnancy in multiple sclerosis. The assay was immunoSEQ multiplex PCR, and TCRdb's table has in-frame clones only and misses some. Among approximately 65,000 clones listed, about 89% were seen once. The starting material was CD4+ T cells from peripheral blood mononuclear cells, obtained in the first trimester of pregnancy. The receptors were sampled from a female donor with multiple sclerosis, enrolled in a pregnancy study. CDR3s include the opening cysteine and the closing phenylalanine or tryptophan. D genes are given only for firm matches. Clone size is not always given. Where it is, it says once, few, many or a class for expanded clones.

CASSGPGNTIYF TGTGCCAGCTCAGGGCCTGGAAACACCATATATTTT NA TRBJ1-3 NA TRBV19
CASRQGGGPTDTQYF TGTGCCAGCCGCCAGGGCGGGGGCCCCACAGATACGCAGTATTTT NA TRBJ2-3 NA TRBV27
CASRQGYTGELFF TGTGCCAGCAGGCAGGGCTACACCGGGGAGCTGTTTTTT NA TRBJ2-2 NA TRBV9
CASGFDGGARETQYF TGTGCCAGCGGCTTTGACGGGGGGGCACGGGAGACCCAGTACTTC TRBD2 TRBJ2-5 NA TRBV2
CATSGSDSSSGNTIYF TGCGCCACCAGTGGATCGGACTCGAGCTCTGGAAACACCATATATTTT NA TRBJ1-3 NA TRBV10-2
CASSPSLDREAFF TGTGCCAGCTCACCATCGTTGGACAGGGAAGCTTTCTTT TRBD1 TRBJ1-1 NA TRBV18
CASSQLAGEQYF TGTGCCAGCAGCCAGCTAGCGGGCGAGCAGTACTTC TRBD2 TRBJ2-7 NA TRBV7-2
CASTTGQGQGEKLFF TGTGCCAGCACCACCGGACAGGGCCAGGGGGAAAAACTGTTTTTT TRBD1 TRBJ1-4 NA TRBV9
CASSVQGVGTADTQYF TGTGCCAGCAGTGTACAGGGGGTAGGAACGGCAGATACGCAGTATTTT TRBD1 TRBJ2-3 NA TRBV6-1
CASSIGLAFSSYEQYF TGTGCCAGTAGTATAGGACTAGCGTTCTCTTCCTACGAGCAGTACTTC TRBD2 TRBJ2-7 NA TRBV19
CAWSIIHEQFF TGTGCCTGGAGTATTATCCATGAGCAGTTCTTC NA TRBJ2-1 NA TRBV30
CASRGLGGAEAFF TGCGCCAGCCGGGGTCTAGGTGGCGCTGAAGCTTTCTTT NA TRBJ1-1 NA TRBV5-1
CASSETGTVNNNEQFF TGTGCCAGTAGTGAAACCGGGACAGTCAATAACAATGAGCAGTTCTTC TRBD1 TRBJ2-1 NA TRBV19
CASSSRQAGRDTQYF TGCGCCAGCAGTTCACGACAGGCTGGACGAGATACGCAGTATTTT NA TRBJ2-3 NA TRBV5-1
CASAPQTSGGPAGSAQYF TGCGCCAGCGCCCCGCAAACTAGCGGGGGCCCCGCCGGGTCGGCCCAGTACTTC TRBD2 TRBJ2-5 NA TRBV10-2
CAISEQEGPGANVLTF TGTGCCATCAGTGAGCAAGAGGGTCCAGGGGCCAACGTCCTGACTTTC NA TRBJ2-6 NA TRBV10-3
CASSLPWDRGTYEQYF TGTGCCAGCAGCTTGCCCTGGGACAGGGGTACCTACGAGCAGTACTTC TRBD1 TRBJ2-7 NA TRBV5-6
CASSRGGLIYEQYF TGTGCCAGCTCCCGTGGGGGCTTAATCTACGAGCAGTACTTC NA TRBJ2-7 NA TRBV14
CASSAPGTGLSEAFF TGTGCCAGCAGCGCGCCCGGGACAGGGCTATCTGAAGCTTTCTTT TRBD1 TRBJ1-1 few TRBV11-2
CASSPSRQVAYGYTF TGTGCCAGCAGCCCCAGCCGACAGGTTGCCTATGGCTACACCTTC NA TRBJ1-2 NA TRBV7-9
CASSLGVMGGQETQYF TGTGCCAGCAGCTTAGGCGTTATGGGGGGGCAAGAGACCCAGTACTTC TRBD2 TRBJ2-5 NA TRBV7-6
CASIPGQGTYEQYF TGTGCCAGCATTCCGGGACAGGGGACCTACGAGCAGTACTTC TRBD1 TRBJ2-7 NA TRBV2
CAWSVLSGPYNEQFF TGTGCCTGGAGTGTACTGAGCGGTCCCTACAATGAGCAGTTCTTC NA TRBJ2-1 NA TRBV30
CAWRSAGPSTEAFF TGTGCCTGGAGAAGTGCGGGGCCGAGCACTGAAGCTTTCTTT NA TRBJ1-1 NA TRBV30
CASSMGAGMNTEAFF TGTGCCAGTAGTATGGGTGCAGGTATGAACACTGAAGCTTTCTTT NA TRBJ1-1 few TRBV19
CASSIRTGNQPQHF TGTGCCAGTAGTATCCGGACAGGCAATCAGCCCCAGCATTTT NA TRBJ1-5 NA TRBV19
CASSYSGQGNYGYTF TGTGCCAGCAGTTACTCAGGTCAGGGGAACTATGGCTACACCTTC NA TRBJ1-2 NA TRBV6-5
CATSREGASYEQYF TGTGCCACCAGCAGAGAGGGGGCATCCTACGAGCAGTACTTC NA TRBJ2-7 NA TRBV15
CASSVDRQNTGELFF TGTGCCAGCAGCGTAGACAGGCAGAACACCGGGGAGCTGTTTTTT NA TRBJ2-2 NA TRBV9
CASIVFGTGNYEQYF TGTGCCAGCATCGTCTTTGGGACAGGGAACTACGAGCAGTACTTC TRBD1 TRBJ2-7 once TRBV11-2
CASSLGRGLDYGYTF TGTGCCAGCAGTTTAGGCCGGGGTTTGGACTATGGCTACACCTTC NA TRBJ1-2 NA TRBV27
CASSLGHNTDTQYF TGCGCCAGCAGCTTGGGACATAACACAGATACGCAGTATTTT NA TRBJ2-3 NA TRBV5-1
CASSPATGGDYEQYF TGTGCCAGCAGCCCGGCGACAGGGGGAGACTACGAGCAGTACTTC TRBD1 TRBJ2-7 NA TRBV7-2
CASSIARGNTEAFF TGTGCCAGTAGTATAGCCAGGGGAAACACTGAAGCTTTCTTT NA TRBJ1-1 NA TRBV19
CASSTPGGFWGYTF TGTGCCAGCAGCACCCCAGGGGGCTTTTGGGGCTACACCTTC TRBD1 TRBJ1-2 NA TRBV7-2
CASSQTGLKETQYF TGTGCCAGCAGCCAGACAGGTTTGAAAGAGACCCAGTACTTC NA TRBJ2-5 NA TRBV7-6
CASSARDRARSGNTIYF TGTGCCAGTAGTGCCCGGGACAGGGCAAGGTCTGGAAACACCATATATTTT TRBD1 TRBJ1-3 NA TRBV19
CASRPTGSANEKLFF TGTGCCAGCAGACCCACAGGGTCCGCTAATGAAAAACTGTTTTTT NA TRBJ1-4 once TRBV7-3
CATSSGGGHSGGQYF TGTGCCACCTCCTCCGGCGGGGGCCATTCGGGAGGGCAGTACTTC NA TRBJ2-7 NA TRBV19
CASSLPSQSYGYTF TGTGCCAGCAGCTTGCCCTCCCAGTCCTATGGCTACACCTTC NA TRBJ1-2 once TRBV5-5